The rows below give T cell receptor beta chains drawn from one sample of a study of blood T cell repertoires in COVID-19. Assay used: immunoSEQ multiplex PCR; TCRdb lists only in-frame clones, some missing. The sample lists fewer than 350,000 clones; over 75% were seen once. Sequenced material: peripheral blood. The receptors shown here come from a woman in her forties or fifties who had recovered from COVID-19. CDR3s include the opening cysteine and the closing phenylalanine or tryptophan. A D gene is named only where the DNA matches it firmly. Only some rows state a clone size, as once, few, many or a class for expanded clones.

NA	TRBJ2-3	TRBD1	TRBV6-2/TRBV6-3	TGTGCCAGCAGTCCCCCGACAGGGATCACAGATACGCAGTATTTT	CASSPPTGITDTQYF
NA	TRBJ2-5	TRBD1	TRBV24-1	TGTGCCACCAGTGAACGGGGACAGGGTGAGAAGACCCAGTACTTC	CATSERGQGEKTQYF
NA	TRBJ1-6	TRBD1	TRBV9	TGTGCCAGCAGCAGGGACAGGGCCTCACCCCTCCACTTT	CASSRDRASPLHF
NA	TRBJ2-1	NA	TRBV11-2	TGTGCCAGCAGCCTCCGGGGGGCGGGGAACAATGAGCAGTTCTTC	CASSLRGAGNNEQFF
once	TRBJ2-1	NA	TRBV6-1	TGTGCCAGCAGTGATAGCGTTGGCTCCTACAATGAGCAGTTCTTC	CASSDSVGSYNEQFF
NA	TRBJ2-7	NA	TRBV27	TGTGCCAGCAGTTTATATGGGGCAGAATACGAGCAGTACTTC	CASSLYGAEYEQYF
NA	TRBJ2-7	NA	TRBV2	TGTGCCAGCCGTCGGGACACATCGTCCTACGAGCAGTACTTC	CASRRDTSSYEQYF
NA	TRBJ2-2	TRBD1	TRBV18	TGTGCCAGCTCAGCGAGCCCAGGGGGCGCAGACACCGGGGAGCTGTTTTTT	CASSASPGGADTGELFF
NA	TRBJ2-6	TRBD2	TRBV3-1/TRBV3-2	TGTGCCAGCAGCCTTGAGGGGACTAGGCCTCCGGGTGGGGCCAACGTCCTGACTTTC	CASSLEGTRPPGGANVLTF
once	TRBJ1-2	NA	TRBV5-1	TGCGCCAGCAGCACCGGGGTGGCGGGGGCCGGCTATGGCTACACCTTC	CASSTGVAGAGYGYTF
NA	TRBJ1-6	TRBD1	TRBV5-6	TGTGCCAGCAGCTTTGACAGGGAAGGTGATTCACCCCTCCACTTT	CASSFDREGDSPLHF
NA	TRBJ1-4	TRBD1	TRBV19	TGTGCCAGTAGGCTATCGGGACAGCCAGCTGAAAAACTGTTTTTT	CASRLSGQPAEKLFF
NA	TRBJ2-7	NA	TRBV4-2	TGTGCCAGCAGCCAAGCTGGTTTTACTAAGACCTACGAGCAGTACTTC	CASSQAGFTKTYEQYF
NA	TRBJ1-1	TRBD1	TRBV5-1	TGCGCCAGCAGCCGACAGGGGACGAACACTGAAGCTTTCTTT	CASSRQGTNTEAFF
NA	TRBJ1-2	TRBD1	TRBV11-2	TGTGCCAGCAGCCATAGGACAGGGATTGGTGGCTACACCTTC	CASSHRTGIGGYTF
NA	TRBJ2-7	TRBD1	TRBV6-2/TRBV6-3	TGTGCCAGCAGTCGGACAGGGGATCCCCCTCGAGAGCAGTACTTC	CASSRTGDPPREQYF
NA	TRBJ2-3	TRBD2	TRBV19	TGTGCCAGTAGTATTCGGGCGGGGGGGTCAGATACGCAGTATTTT	CASSIRAGGSDTQYF
NA	TRBJ1-1	NA	TRBV7-3	TGTGCCAGCAGCTTAACCAGCGTCGGCAGGGGTTTAAACACTGAAGCTTTCTTT	CASSLTSVGRGLNTEAFF
NA	TRBJ1-1	NA	TRBV9	TGTGCCAGCAGCGTTTGGGGAGGAGACACTGAAGCTTTCTTT	CASSVWGGDTEAFF
NA	TRBJ2-1	TRBD2	TRBV3-1/TRBV3-2	TGTGCCAGCAGCCAAGAACTAGCGGCTAACAATGAGCAGTTCTTC	CASSQELAANNEQFF
NA	TRBJ2-7	TRBD2	TRBV20-1	TGCAGTGCTAGTTCAGGAACTAGCGCCACCTACGAGCAGTACTTC	CSASSGTSATYEQYF
NA	TRBJ1-5	NA	TRBV28	TGTGCCAGCAGTCGCACCGGGAACCGGCGACCCCAGCATTTT	CASSRTGNRRPQHF
NA	TRBJ2-3	NA	TRBV19	TGTGCCAGTAGTAATGACCGAACCGGGGATAGCACAGATACGCAGTATTTT	CASSNDRTGDSTDTQYF
NA	TRBJ1-1	NA	TRBV9	TGTGCCAGCAGCGTAGGCCAGGCGATAACTGAAGCTTTCTTT	CASSVGQAITEAFF
NA	TRBJ2-5	TRBD2	TRBV11-3	TGTGCCAGCAGCTTAGGGTTTTCTTCGACTAGCGAAGAGACCCAGTACTTC	CASSLGFSSTSEETQYF
NA	TRBJ2-3	TRBD2	TRBV27	TGTGCCAGCAGTTCAAGACTAGCGGGTCGCACAGATACGCAGTATTTT	CASSSRLAGRTDTQYF
NA	TRBJ2-3	NA	TRBV18	TGTGCCAGCTCACCAATAGGGGGAAGGGCAGATACGCAGTATTTT	CASSPIGGRADTQYF
once	TRBJ2-1	NA	TRBV28	TGTGCCAGCAGTTTAACGGGGGGCCCCGGAAGCGAGCAGTTCTTC	CASSLTGGPGSEQFF
NA	TRBJ2-2	NA	TRBV7-2	TGTGCCAGCAGCGTTGAGACGGGCACCGGGGAGCTGTTTTTT	CASSVETGTGELFF
NA	TRBJ1-1	NA	TRBV2	TGTGCCAGCAGTGAAATAAGCCTAGACACTGAAGCTTTCTTT	CASSEISLDTEAFF
NA	TRBJ2-5	TRBD2	TRBV5-5	TGTGCCAGCAGCTTGGCCGGGAGGAACCAAGAGACCCAGTACTTC	CASSLAGRNQETQYF
NA	TRBJ2-6	NA	TRBV27	TGTGCCAGCCGGTACTCTGGGGCCAACGTCCTGACTTTC	CASRYSGANVLTF
NA	TRBJ2-1	TRBD1	TRBV6-5	TGTGCCAGCAGTACCCGACAGGGGGCCTATGAGCAGTTCTTC	CASSTRQGAYEQFF
NA	TRBJ2-3	TRBD1	TRBV10-3	TGTGCCATCAAGAGGGACAGTAGCACAGATACGCAGTATTTT	CAIKRDSSTDTQYF
NA	TRBJ1-1	NA	TRBV9	TGTGCCAGCAGCCAGCTGGGGGGGACCACTGAAGCTTTCTTT	CASSQLGGTTEAFF
NA	TRBJ2-3	TRBD2	TRBV6-2/TRBV6-3	TGTGCCAGCAGTTTGGGCCGGGGGGGCCTGACAGATACGCAGTATTTT	CASSLGRGGLTDTQYF
NA	TRBJ2-2	NA	TRBV24-1	TGTGCCGCGGAAACAGGGTCCGGGGAGCTGTTTTTT	CAAETGSGELFF
once	TRBJ2-1	NA	TRBV7-2	TGTGCCAGCAGATCACCGGGACAAAGTGGGGGCCATGAGCAGTTCTTC	CASRSPGQSGGHEQFF
NA	TRBJ1-2	NA	TRBV5-8	TGTGCCAGCAGCTTTCGGCAGGGAAACTTCTATGGCTACACCTTC	CASSFRQGNFYGYTF
NA	TRBJ1-5	TRBD1	TRBV19	TGTGCCAGTAGGTTTGGACAGGGACCTATCATGCCCCAGCATTTT	CASRFGQGPIMPQHF
NA	TRBJ2-3	NA	TRBV4-3	TGCGCCAGCAGCCAAGATGGTCGAGGTCCGCGGGGTACGCAGTATTTT	CASSQDGRGPRGTQYF
NA	TRBJ2-6	NA	TRBV2	TGTGCCAGCTGCGGGCCACAAACTGGGGCCAACGTCCTGACTTTC	CASCGPQTGANVLTF
NA	TRBJ2-7	NA	TRBV20-1	TGCAGTGCTAGCCCTATCTACGAGCAGTACTTC	CSASPIYEQYF
NA	TRBJ2-7	NA	TRBV6-2/TRBV6-3	TGTGCCAGCAGTGCGGCGATCCGGTGGCCGGCCTACGAGCAGTACTTC	CASSAAIRWPAYEQYF
NA	TRBJ2-7	NA	TRBV27	TGTGCCAGCAAGTTTGGAGGCCGCTCCTACGAGCAGTACTTC	CASKFGGRSYEQYF
NA	TRBJ1-1	NA	TRBV6-5	TGTGCCAGCAGCCTACAGAGTAACACTGAAGCTTTCTTT	CASSLQSNTEAFF
NA	TRBJ2-1	NA	TRBV19	TGTGCCAGTAGTAGCGGACAGAAATACAATGAGCAGTTCTTC	CASSSGQKYNEQFF